The rows below give T cell receptor beta chains drawn from one sample of a study of shared clonotypes between healthy human individuals. The protocol was immunoSEQ multiplex PCR, while the TCRdb copy is restricted to in-frame clones and leaves out a portion. The table has roughly 2.4 million clones, approximately 95% seen once; the top ten hold around 0.13%. The sample taken for sequencing was naive CD4+ T cells sorted from blood. The receptors come from a young man in good health. Each CDR3 is given with its conserved first and last residue. The D gene is left open where the match is weak. A row's size may be missing; if present it is once, few, many or a size class.

v_call: TRBV5-5
d_call: TRBD2
clone_size: -
j_call: TRBJ2-1
cdr3_aa: CASRPTSGKQFF
cdr3_nt: TGTGCCAGCAGGCCTACTAGCGGGAAGCAGTTCTTC

v_call: TRBV6-1
d_call: -
clone_size: -
j_call: TRBJ1-3
cdr3_aa: CASSAGGSGNTIYF
cdr3_nt: TGTGCCAGCAGTGCGGGGGGCTCTGGAAACACCATATATTTT

v_call: TRBV7-3
d_call: -
clone_size: -
j_call: TRBJ1-6
cdr3_aa: CASSSQGHSNSPLHF
cdr3_nt: TGTGCCAGCAGCTCGCAGGGGCATAGTAATTCACCCCTCCACTTT

v_call: TRBV10-3
d_call: TRBD2
clone_size: -
j_call: TRBJ2-1
cdr3_aa: CAISESGGNNEQFF
cdr3_nt: TGTGCCATCAGTGAGTCGGGAGGGAACAATGAGCAGTTCTTC

v_call: TRBV18
d_call: TRBD1
clone_size: once
j_call: TRBJ1-6
cdr3_aa: CASSPSGQGNSPLHF
cdr3_nt: TGTGCCAGCTCACCGTCCGGACAGGGAAATTCACCCCTCCACTTT

v_call: TRBV10-3
d_call: -
clone_size: -
j_call: TRBJ1-3
cdr3_aa: CAISESTAGGNTIYF
cdr3_nt: TGTGCCATCAGTGAGTCGACGGCGGGTGGAAACACCATATATTTT

v_call: TRBV6-6
d_call: TRBD1
clone_size: -
j_call: TRBJ1-3
cdr3_aa: CASSNRQGSSGNTIYF
cdr3_nt: TGTGCCAGCAGTAATCGACAGGGGAGCTCTGGAAACACCATATATTTT

v_call: TRBV6-1
d_call: TRBD1
clone_size: -
j_call: TRBJ1-1
cdr3_aa: CASSEGGTGDTEAFF
cdr3_nt: TGTGCCAGCAGTGAAGGGGGGACAGGGGACACTGAAGCTTTCTTT

v_call: TRBV7-2
d_call: -
clone_size: few
j_call: TRBJ1-6
cdr3_aa: CASSPRTDRNSPLHF
cdr3_nt: TGTGCCAGCAGCCCCAGGACAGATAGGAATTCACCCCTCCACTTT

v_call: TRBV6-5
d_call: -
clone_size: once
j_call: TRBJ2-7
cdr3_aa: CASSYWGLEGDEQYF
cdr3_nt: TGTGCCAGCAGTTACTGGGGCTTGGAGGGTGACGAGCAGTACTTC

v_call: TRBV28
d_call: TRBD2
clone_size: -
j_call: TRBJ2-2
cdr3_aa: CAASGTGVTGELFF
cdr3_nt: TGTGCGGCTAGCGGGACCGGCGTCACCGGGGAGCTGTTTTTT

v_call: TRBV5-6
d_call: TRBD2
clone_size: -
j_call: TRBJ2-1
cdr3_aa: CASSGGTGLLAGDNEQFF
cdr3_nt: TGTGCCAGCAGCGGCGGGACAGGTTTACTAGCGGGGGACAATGAGCAGTTCTTC

v_call: TRBV6-6
d_call: -
clone_size: -
j_call: TRBJ1-1
cdr3_aa: CASSYSRPGNTEAFF
cdr3_nt: TGTGCCAGCAGTTACTCCCGCCCAGGCAACACTGAAGCTTTCTTT

v_call: TRBV4-1
d_call: -
clone_size: -
j_call: TRBJ2-2
cdr3_aa: CASSQTGADTGELFF
cdr3_nt: TGCGCCAGCAGCCAAACGGGTGCTGATACCGGGGAGCTGTTTTTT

v_call: TRBV5-1
d_call: -
clone_size: -
j_call: TRBJ2-1
cdr3_aa: CASSLEGSHYNEQFF
cdr3_nt: TGCGCCAGCAGCTTGGAGGGGTCCCATTACAATGAGCAGTTCTTC

v_call: TRBV14
d_call: -
clone_size: -
j_call: TRBJ2-3
cdr3_aa: CASSRLGADTQYF
cdr3_nt: TGTGCCAGCAGCCGTCTTGGGGCAGATACGCAGTATTTT

v_call: TRBV9
d_call: -
clone_size: -
j_call: TRBJ2-5
cdr3_aa: CASSVVSDFQETQYF
cdr3_nt: TGTGCCAGCAGCGTAGTTTCGGATTTCCAAGAGACCCAGTACTTC

v_call: TRBV9
d_call: -
clone_size: -
j_call: TRBJ2-2
cdr3_aa: CASSVVSNTGELFF
cdr3_nt: TGTGCCAGCAGCGTAGTTAGCAACACCGGGGAGCTGTTTTTT

v_call: TRBV9
d_call: -
clone_size: -
j_call: TRBJ2-2
cdr3_aa: CASSPPRGLEPNTGELFF
cdr3_nt: TGTGCCAGCAGTCCCCCCCGCGGGCTAGAGCCGAACACCGGGGAGCTGTTTTTT

v_call: TRBV5-1
d_call: -
clone_size: -
j_call: TRBJ1-1
cdr3_aa: CASRTNGVTTEAFF
cdr3_nt: TGCGCCAGCAGGACGAATGGGGTTACCACTGAAGCTTTCTTT

v_call: TRBV19
d_call: -
clone_size: few
j_call: TRBJ1-2
cdr3_aa: CASSWGRRYGYTF
cdr3_nt: TGTGCCAGTAGTTGGGGACGTCGCTATGGCTACACCTTC

v_call: TRBV9
d_call: -
clone_size: -
j_call: TRBJ1-2
cdr3_aa: CASSTTGTDSGYTF
cdr3_nt: TGTGCCAGCAGCACAACCGGGACCGACTCGGGCTACACCTTC

v_call: TRBV10-3
d_call: TRBD1
clone_size: -
j_call: TRBJ1-1
cdr3_aa: CAISEGWTGMVFF
cdr3_nt: TGTGCCATCAGTGAGGGATGGACAGGGATGGTTTTCTTT

v_call: TRBV30
d_call: -
clone_size: -
j_call: TRBJ2-7
cdr3_aa: CACTGPFDSEQYF
cdr3_nt: TGTGCCTGCACGGGACCCTTTGATTCCGAGCAGTACTTC

v_call: TRBV18
d_call: TRBD1
clone_size: -
j_call: TRBJ2-5
cdr3_aa: CASSPTGQGETQYF
cdr3_nt: TGTGCCAGCTCACCAACGGGACAGGGGGAGACCCAGTACTTC

v_call: TRBV6-5
d_call: -
clone_size: -
j_call: TRBJ1-1
cdr3_aa: CASKKGGAVTEAFF
cdr3_nt: TGTGCCAGCAAAAAGGGGGGGGCCGTCACTGAAGCTTTCTTT

v_call: TRBV4-2
d_call: TRBD1
clone_size: -
j_call: TRBJ2-7
cdr3_aa: CASSSRDRDAYEQYF
cdr3_nt: TGTGCCAGCAGCTCCCGGGACAGGGACGCCTACGAGCAGTACTTC

v_call: TRBV11-2
d_call: -
clone_size: -
j_call: TRBJ1-5
cdr3_aa: CASSLRVGGNQPQHF
cdr3_nt: TGTGCCAGCAGCTTAAGGGTCGGGGGCAATCAGCCCCAGCATTTT

v_call: TRBV7-8
d_call: -
clone_size: -
j_call: TRBJ2-5
cdr3_aa: CASSLALGDLETQYF
cdr3_nt: TGTGCCAGCAGCTTAGCGCTGGGGGATCTAGAGACCCAGTACTTC

v_call: TRBV11-2
d_call: TRBD1
clone_size: -
j_call: TRBJ2-2
cdr3_aa: CASSKPGQGNTGELFF
cdr3_nt: TGTGCCAGCAGCAAGCCCGGACAGGGAAACACCGGGGAGCTGTTTTTT

v_call: TRBV6-5
d_call: -
clone_size: -
j_call: TRBJ1-2
cdr3_aa: CASSHQVGSYGYTF
cdr3_nt: TGTGCCAGCAGCCACCAGGTCGGTTCCTATGGCTACACCTTC

v_call: TRBV7-9
d_call: TRBD1
clone_size: -
j_call: TRBJ2-3
cdr3_aa: CASSMTGISTDTQYF
cdr3_nt: TGTGCCAGCAGCATGACAGGGATTAGCACAGATACGCAGTATTTT

v_call: TRBV19
d_call: TRBD1
clone_size: -
j_call: TRBJ1-1
cdr3_aa: CASRAPGTANTEAFF
cdr3_nt: TGTGCCAGTAGGGCCCCCGGGACAGCGAACACTGAAGCTTTCTTT

v_call: TRBV2
d_call: TRBD2
clone_size: -
j_call: TRBJ2-2
cdr3_aa: CASSEKLAGTGELFF
cdr3_nt: TGTGCCAGCAGTGAAAAACTAGCGGGGACCGGGGAGCTGTTTTTT

v_call: TRBV5-6
d_call: -
clone_size: -
j_call: TRBJ1-1
cdr3_aa: CASSLFSEAFF
cdr3_nt: TGTGCCAGCAGCTTGTTCTCTGAAGCTTTCTTT

v_call: TRBV5-1
d_call: -
clone_size: -
j_call: TRBJ2-2
cdr3_aa: CASSSGGPGTGELFF
cdr3_nt: TGCGCCAGCAGCTCTGGAGGGCCTGGCACCGGGGAGCTGTTTTTT

v_call: TRBV5-1
d_call: TRBD1
clone_size: -
j_call: TRBJ2-6
cdr3_aa: CASSLGGGKSSGANVLTF
cdr3_nt: TGCGCCAGCAGCTTGGGAGGGGGCAAGAGCTCTGGGGCCAACGTCCTGACTTTC

v_call: TRBV6-5
d_call: -
clone_size: once
j_call: TRBJ1-5
cdr3_aa: CASSYPGQPQHF
cdr3_nt: TGTGCCAGCAGTTACCCCGGGCAGCCCCAGCATTTT

v_call: TRBV30
d_call: TRBD2
clone_size: -
j_call: TRBJ2-5
cdr3_aa: CAWSVGGKAGGLETQYF
cdr3_nt: TGTGCCTGGAGTGTAGGGGGGAAAGCGGGAGGGCTAGAGACCCAGTACTTC

v_call: TRBV19
d_call: -
clone_size: -
j_call: TRBJ1-5
cdr3_aa: CASSRHINQPQHF
cdr3_nt: TGTGCCAGTAGCCGTCACATCAATCAGCCCCAGCATTTT

v_call: TRBV9
d_call: -
clone_size: once
j_call: TRBJ1-3
cdr3_aa: CASSSGQSWDTIYF
cdr3_nt: TGTGCCAGCAGCTCGGGACAATCGTGGGACACCATATATTTT

v_call: TRBV10-3
d_call: TRBD1
clone_size: -
j_call: TRBJ2-5
cdr3_aa: CAISNGQGQETQYF
cdr3_nt: TGTGCCATCAGTAACGGACAGGGTCAAGAGACCCAGTACTTC

v_call: TRBV7-2
d_call: TRBD1
clone_size: -
j_call: TRBJ1-6
cdr3_aa: CASSSAWDSNSPLHF
cdr3_nt: TGTGCCAGCAGCTCCGCCTGGGACAGTAATTCACCCCTCCACTTT

v_call: TRBV7-3
d_call: TRBD2
clone_size: -
j_call: TRBJ2-3
cdr3_aa: CASSSGLVGGGADTQYF
cdr3_nt: TGTGCCAGCAGCTCGGGACTAGTGGGGGGCGGCGCAGATACGCAGTATTTT

v_call: TRBV29-1
d_call: TRBD1
clone_size: once
j_call: TRBJ2-3
cdr3_aa: CSTRQGLSTDTQYF
cdr3_nt: TGCAGCACCAGACAGGGCCTTAGCACAGATACGCAGTATTTT

v_call: TRBV30
d_call: -
clone_size: -
j_call: TRBJ2-7
cdr3_aa: CAWSQKVLGRTYEQYF
cdr3_nt: TGTGCCTGGAGTCAAAAGGTACTAGGCCGCACCTACGAGCAGTACTTC

v_call: TRBV5-1
d_call: -
clone_size: -
j_call: TRBJ2-7
cdr3_aa: CASSSGQPSHEQYF
cdr3_nt: TGCGCCAGCAGCTCAGGACAGCCATCTCACGAGCAGTACTTC

v_call: TRBV6-1
d_call: -
clone_size: -
j_call: TRBJ1-1
cdr3_aa: CASSASGTLNTEAFF
cdr3_nt: TGTGCCAGCAGTGCATCCGGGACCCTGAACACTGAAGCTTTCTTT

v_call: TRBV6-5
d_call: -
clone_size: once
j_call: TRBJ2-7
cdr3_aa: CASSYRNSIDEQYF
cdr3_nt: TGTGCCAGCAGTTACCGTAATTCAATCGACGAGCAGTACTTC

v_call: TRBV2
d_call: -
clone_size: -
j_call: TRBJ2-7
cdr3_aa: CASSVNTGFPYEQYF
cdr3_nt: TGTGCCAGCAGTGTAAATACAGGGTTCCCTTACGAGCAGTACTTC

v_call: TRBV7-2
d_call: -
clone_size: -
j_call: TRBJ2-1
cdr3_aa: CASSSRNKNEQFF
cdr3_nt: TGTGCCAGCAGCTCCAGAAATAAGAATGAGCAGTTCTTC

v_call: TRBV18
d_call: -
clone_size: -
j_call: TRBJ1-3
cdr3_aa: CASSPGLLSGNTIYF
cdr3_nt: TGTGCCAGCTCACCAGGGCTTCTCTCTGGAAACACCATATATTTT

v_call: TRBV15
d_call: TRBD1
clone_size: -
j_call: TRBJ1-1
cdr3_aa: CATSKGTGYNTEAFF
cdr3_nt: TGTGCCACCAGCAAAGGGACAGGGTATAACACTGAAGCTTTCTTT

v_call: TRBV14
d_call: -
clone_size: -
j_call: TRBJ1-3
cdr3_aa: CASSQDGGTIYF
cdr3_nt: TGTGCCAGCAGCCAAGATGGCGGGACCATATATTTT

v_call: TRBV5-4
d_call: TRBD2
clone_size: -
j_call: TRBJ2-5
cdr3_aa: CASRLGTSGGKGETQYF
cdr3_nt: TGTGCCAGCAGACTAGGGACTAGCGGGGGGAAGGGGGAGACCCAGTACTTC

v_call: TRBV7-8
d_call: -
clone_size: -
j_call: TRBJ1-4
cdr3_aa: CASSLTGSPTTNEKLFF
cdr3_nt: TGTGCCAGCAGCTTAACAGGGTCTCCTACAACTAATGAAAAACTGTTTTTT

v_call: TRBV11-3
d_call: -
clone_size: -
j_call: TRBJ2-4
cdr3_aa: CASSLGSGERNIQYF
cdr3_nt: TGTGCCAGCAGCTTAGGATCAGGGGAGAGAAACATTCAGTACTTC

v_call: TRBV18
d_call: TRBD1
clone_size: -
j_call: TRBJ1-6
cdr3_aa: CASSAQVPGTGNSPLHF
cdr3_nt: TGTGCCAGCTCAGCACAAGTGCCCGGGACAGGGAATTCACCCCTCCACTTT

v_call: TRBV5-1
d_call: -
clone_size: -
j_call: TRBJ1-4
cdr3_aa: CASSLGGDGEKLFF
cdr3_nt: TGCGCCAGCAGCTTGGGAGGGGATGGTGAAAAACTGTTTTTT

v_call: TRBV12-5
d_call: TRBD2
clone_size: -
j_call: TRBJ2-3
cdr3_aa: CASGFGTSGGLSTDTQYF
cdr3_nt: TGTGCTAGTGGTTTTGGGACTAGCGGGGGACTAAGCACAGATACGCAGTATTTT